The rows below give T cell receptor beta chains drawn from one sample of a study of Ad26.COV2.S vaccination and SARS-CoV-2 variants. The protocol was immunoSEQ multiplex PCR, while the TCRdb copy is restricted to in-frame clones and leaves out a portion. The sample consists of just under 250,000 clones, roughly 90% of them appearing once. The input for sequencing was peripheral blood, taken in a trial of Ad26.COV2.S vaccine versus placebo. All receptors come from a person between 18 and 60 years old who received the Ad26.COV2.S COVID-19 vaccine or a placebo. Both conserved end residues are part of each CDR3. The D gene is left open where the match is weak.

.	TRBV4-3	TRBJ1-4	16	CASSQARGLLNEKLFF	TGCGCCAGCAGCCAAGCTCGGGGACTACTAAATGAAAAACTGTTTTTT
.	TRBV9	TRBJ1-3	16	CASSALDRSSGNTIYF	TGTGCCAGCAGCGCGCTTGACAGGAGCTCTGGAAACACCATATATTTT
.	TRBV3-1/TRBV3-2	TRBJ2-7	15	CASSQARGRLGEQYF	TGTGCCAGCAGCCAAGCCCGGGGCAGGTTAGGCGAGCAGTACTTC
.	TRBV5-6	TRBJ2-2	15	CASSLAVEDTGELFF	TGTGCCAGCAGCTTGGCAGTGGAGGACACCGGGGAGCTGTTTTTT
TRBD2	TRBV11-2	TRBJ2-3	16	CASSTWTSGNTDTQYF	TGTGCCAGCAGCACTTGGACTAGCGGGAACACAGATACGCAGTATTTT
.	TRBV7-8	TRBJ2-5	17	CASNRARVQLHQETQYF	TGTGCCAGCAACCGAGCTAGGGTGCAGCTCCACCAAGAGACCCAGTACTTC
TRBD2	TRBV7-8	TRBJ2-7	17	CASSLVASGNQPYEQYF	TGTGCCAGCAGCTTAGTGGCTAGCGGGAACCAACCCTACGAGCAGTACTTC
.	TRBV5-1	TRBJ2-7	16	CASSLGGGFSSYEQYF	TGCGCCAGCAGCTTGGGAGGAGGCTTCAGCTCCTACGAGCAGTACTTC
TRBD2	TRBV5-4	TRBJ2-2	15	CASSLGRESYGELFF	TGTGCCAGCAGCTTGGGGCGGGAGTCCTACGGGGAGCTGTTTTTT
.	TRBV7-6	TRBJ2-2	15	CASSLVGGNTGELFF	TGTGCCAGCAGCTTAGTGGGGGGTAACACCGGGGAGCTGTTTTTT
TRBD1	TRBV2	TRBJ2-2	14	CASNAQGTTGELFF	TGTGCCAGCAACGCACAGGGGACCACCGGGGAGCTGTTTTTT
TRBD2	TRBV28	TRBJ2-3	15	CASSLGGGGADTQYF	TGTGCCAGCAGTTTAGGGGGCGGGGGGGCCGATACGCAGTATTTT
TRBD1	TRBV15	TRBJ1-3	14	CATSPGQARNTIYF	TGTGCCACCAGTCCGGGACAGGCAAGAAACACCATATATTTT
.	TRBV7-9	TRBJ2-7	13	CASSLESPYEQYF	TGTGCCAGCAGCTTAGAATCCCCCTACGAGCAGTACTTC
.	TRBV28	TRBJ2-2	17	CASSRRGPGLLPGELFF	TGTGCCAGCAGTAGGAGGGGACCGGGCCTACTCCCCGGGGAGCTGTTTTTT